The clone carrying this T cell receptor beta chain was found a few times. The antigen remains unidentified. This sample is part of a study of regulatory T cells in long-lasting Graves disease. Study observations and caveats: Accuracy was possibly reduced by small sample size. Persistent patients shared 2,741 public clonotypes among themselves. Newly diagnosed patients shared fewer, at about a thousand.

Investigators prepared the TCR beta libraries by applying iRepertoire HTBI primers and Arm-PCR of CDR3 regions. TCRdb itself ran the multiplex PCR reads through MiXCR, one entry per CDR3 protein. The sample lists 390,000 or so distinct CDR3 sequences; roughly 24% were seen once. Trimming took 5 bases from V and 0 from J; bases not matched to a gene: 7. The CDR3 runs 16 residues. Looked up from germline, CDR1 is SGHRS and CDR2 is YFSETQ. Time point specified: persistent/refractory GD, antithyroid drugs over 5 years with positive TRAb. Isolated PBMC RNA provided the starting material for the TCR library.

The chain is built from TRBV5-1 and TRBJ1-1; 10 bases line up with TRBD1. This TCR came from a woman in her forties with Graves disease. The sample in question was peripheral blood mononuclear cells (PBMCs), obtained when the disease was refractory, from a patient treated with antithyroid drugs. The CDR3 DNA reads as TGCGCCAGCAGTTTGACAGGGGGCCCTATGAACACTGAAGCTTTCTTT. It yields the protein CASSLTGGPMNTEAFF. The full variable domain, rest sourced from reference TRBV5-1 and TRBJ1-1, is KAGVTQTPRYLIKTRGQQVTLSCSPISGHRSVSWYQQTPGQGLQFLFEYFSETQRNKGNFPGRFSGRQFSNSRSEMNVSTLELGDSALYLCASSLTGGPMNTEAFFGQGTRLTVV.